The clone carrying this T cell receptor beta chain was observed a single time. Only in-frame clones appear in the TCRdb table, and some are missing; sequencing was by immunoSEQ multiplex PCR. The sample lists roughly 320,000 clones, approximately 90% occurring once. The sample is drawn from a study of blood T cell repertoires in COVID-19. On the study more broadly: The United States, Italy and Spain were the sources of the acute and convalescent COVID-19 samples. Nucleic acid was either cDNA or gDNA, and it came from T cells, B-cell-depleted T cells, or PBMCs.

The germline V gene has CDR1 GTSNPN and CDR2 SVGIG (reference sequence). CDR3 length: 14 residues. V lost 1 base and J lost 5, with 14 bases in between. Sequenced sample: PBMCs or T cells enriched from blood (not recorded which). The rearrangement joins TRBV30 to TRBJ1-2; unclear D gene. This clonotype was sampled from a man between 25 and 39 years old who had recovered from COVID-19. CDR3 nucleotides: TGTGCCTGGAGTGGGGCAGAGGGAAATTATGGCTACACCTTC. It specifies CAWSGAEGNYGYTF.